The clone carrying this T cell receptor beta chain came up a few times. Its specificity is unknown. PCR was performed a second time for about 6 to 11 cycles using a sample-barcoded 5' primer and a J-beta primer mix. Using its own MiXCR run on the 5' RACE reads, TCRdb lists one record per CDR3 protein. The top ten hold 15% to 25% of the sample, which has around 790,000 distinct CDR3 sequences, approximately 44% seen once. Every donor provided around 10 milliliters of peripheral blood. This sample was included in a study of blood T cells in healthy people across ages. Study-level findings and limits: Diversity was higher, and naive CD4+ cells more numerous, in long-lived donors than in aged donors.

CDR1 and CDR2 from the germline V gene are SGHKS and YYEKEE (reference sequence). The CDR3 is 12 residues long. V gave up 0 bases and J gave up 6 bases, with 6 bases separating them. This receptor was identified in a man aged 60 to 69 in good health. The chain employs TRBV5-5 and TRBJ1-1, with D unresolved. Sequences were obtained from blood. CDR3 sequence (DNA): TGTGCCAGCAGCTTGGTGGCGGCTGAAGCTTTCTTT. Its protein is CASSLVAAEAFF.